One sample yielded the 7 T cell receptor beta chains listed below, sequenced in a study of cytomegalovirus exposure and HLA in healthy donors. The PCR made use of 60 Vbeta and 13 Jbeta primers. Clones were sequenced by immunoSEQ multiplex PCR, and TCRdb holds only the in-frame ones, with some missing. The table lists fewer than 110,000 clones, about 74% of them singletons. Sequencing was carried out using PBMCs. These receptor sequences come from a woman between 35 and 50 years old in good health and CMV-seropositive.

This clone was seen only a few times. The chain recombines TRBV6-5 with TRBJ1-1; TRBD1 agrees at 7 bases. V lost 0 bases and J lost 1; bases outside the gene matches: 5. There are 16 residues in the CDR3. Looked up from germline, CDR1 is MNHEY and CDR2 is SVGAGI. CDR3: CASSYSLGQSNTEAFF. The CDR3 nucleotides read TGTGCCAGCAGTTACTCTTTGGGACAGTCGAACACTGAAGCTTTCTTT.

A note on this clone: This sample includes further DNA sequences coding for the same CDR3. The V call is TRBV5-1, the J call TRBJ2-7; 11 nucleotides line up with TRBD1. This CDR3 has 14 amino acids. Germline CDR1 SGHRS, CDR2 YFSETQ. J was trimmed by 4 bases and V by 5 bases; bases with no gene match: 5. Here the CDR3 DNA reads TGCGCCAGCAGTCCCGGGACAGGGGGATACGAGCAGTACTTC. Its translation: CASSPGTGGYEQYF.

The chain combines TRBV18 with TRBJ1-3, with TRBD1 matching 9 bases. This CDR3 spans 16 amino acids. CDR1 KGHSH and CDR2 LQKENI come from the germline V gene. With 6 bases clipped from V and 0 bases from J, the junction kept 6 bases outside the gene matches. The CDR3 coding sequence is TGTGCCAGCTCCACCGGGACAGGGATCTCTGGAAACACCATATATTTT. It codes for CASSTGTGISGNTIYF.

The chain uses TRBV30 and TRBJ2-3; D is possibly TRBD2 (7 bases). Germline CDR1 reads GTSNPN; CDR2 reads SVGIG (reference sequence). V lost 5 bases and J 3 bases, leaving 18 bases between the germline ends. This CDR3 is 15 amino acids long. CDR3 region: CAWSPRGGGTDTQYF. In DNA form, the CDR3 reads TGTGCCTGGTCCCCGAGGGGGGGCGGTACAGATACGCAGTATTTT.

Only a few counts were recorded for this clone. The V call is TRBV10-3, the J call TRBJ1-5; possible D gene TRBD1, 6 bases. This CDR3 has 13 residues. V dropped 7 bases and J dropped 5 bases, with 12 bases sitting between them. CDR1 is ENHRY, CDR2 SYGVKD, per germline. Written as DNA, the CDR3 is TGTGCCATCACTGAACAGGGTCATCAGCCCCAGCATTTT. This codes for CAITEQGHQPQHF.

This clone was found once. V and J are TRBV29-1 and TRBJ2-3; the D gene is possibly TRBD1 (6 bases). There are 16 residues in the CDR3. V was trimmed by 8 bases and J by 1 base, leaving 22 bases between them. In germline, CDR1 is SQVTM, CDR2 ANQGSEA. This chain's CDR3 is CSSPLQYRAGTDTQYF. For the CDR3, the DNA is TGCAGCTCGCCTCTTCAATACAGGGCGGGCACAGATACGCAGTATTTT.

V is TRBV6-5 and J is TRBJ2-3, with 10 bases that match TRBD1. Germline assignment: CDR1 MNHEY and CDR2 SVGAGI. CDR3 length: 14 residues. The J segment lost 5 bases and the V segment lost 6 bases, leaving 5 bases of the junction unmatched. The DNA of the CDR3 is TGTGCCAGCAGACCGGGACAGGGGAAAGATACGCAGTATTTT. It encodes CASRPGQGKDTQYF.